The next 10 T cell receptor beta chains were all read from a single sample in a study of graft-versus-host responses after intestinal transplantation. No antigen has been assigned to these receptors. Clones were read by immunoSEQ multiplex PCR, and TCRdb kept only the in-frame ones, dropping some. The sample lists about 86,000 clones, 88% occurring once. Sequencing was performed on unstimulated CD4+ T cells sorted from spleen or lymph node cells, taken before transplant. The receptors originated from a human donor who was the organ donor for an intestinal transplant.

CDR3 nucleotides: TGTGCCAGCAAAGATGGCCCTGGGGCCAACGTCCTGACTTTC. This codes for CASKDGPGANVLTF. The chain links TRBV6-1 to TRBJ2-6; D remains unclear. Germline V lookup: CDR1 MNHNS, CDR2 SASEGT. This CDR3 is built from 14 residues. V was cut by 7 bases and J by 2 bases, with 9 bases left in between.

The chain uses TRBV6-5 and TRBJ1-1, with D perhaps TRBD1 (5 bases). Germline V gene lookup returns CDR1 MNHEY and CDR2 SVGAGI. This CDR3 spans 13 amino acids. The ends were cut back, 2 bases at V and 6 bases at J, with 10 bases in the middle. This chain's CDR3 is CASSYARGAEAFF. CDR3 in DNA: TGTGCCAGCAGTTACGCTAGGGGCGCTGAAGCTTTCTTT.

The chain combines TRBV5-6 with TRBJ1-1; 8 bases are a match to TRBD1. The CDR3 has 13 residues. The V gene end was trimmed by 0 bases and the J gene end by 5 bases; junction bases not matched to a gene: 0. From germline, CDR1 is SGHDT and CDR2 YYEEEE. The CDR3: CASSLDRGTEAFF. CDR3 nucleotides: TGTGCCAGCAGCTTGGACAGGGGGACTGAAGCTTTCTTT.

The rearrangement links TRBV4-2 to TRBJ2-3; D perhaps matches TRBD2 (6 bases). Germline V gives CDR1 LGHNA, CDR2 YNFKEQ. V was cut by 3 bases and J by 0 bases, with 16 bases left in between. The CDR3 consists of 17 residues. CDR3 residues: CASSQGSGDSSTDTQYF. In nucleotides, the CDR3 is TGTGCCAGCAGCCAGGGGTCGGGGGACTCTAGCACAGATACGCAGTATTTT.

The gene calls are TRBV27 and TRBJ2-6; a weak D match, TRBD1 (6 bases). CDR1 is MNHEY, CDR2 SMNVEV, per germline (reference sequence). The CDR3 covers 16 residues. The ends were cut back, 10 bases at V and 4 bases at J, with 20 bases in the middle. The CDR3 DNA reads TGTGCCACTTCCTCCAGGGGTTACCCCGGGGCCAACGTCCTGACTTTC. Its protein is CATSSRGYPGANVLTF.

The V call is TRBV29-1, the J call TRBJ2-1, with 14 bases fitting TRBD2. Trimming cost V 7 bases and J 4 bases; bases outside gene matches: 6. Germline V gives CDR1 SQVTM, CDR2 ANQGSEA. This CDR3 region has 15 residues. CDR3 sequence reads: CSAGLAGGSYNEQFF. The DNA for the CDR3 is TGCAGCGCCGGACTAGCGGGAGGAAGTTACAATGAGCAGTTCTTC.

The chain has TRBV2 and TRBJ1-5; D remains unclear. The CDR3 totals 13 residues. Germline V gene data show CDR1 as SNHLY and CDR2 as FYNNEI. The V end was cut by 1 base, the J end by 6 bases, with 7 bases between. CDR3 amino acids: CASSEGQIQPQHF. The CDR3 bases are TGTGCCAGCAGTGAAGGGCAGATTCAGCCCCAGCATTTT.

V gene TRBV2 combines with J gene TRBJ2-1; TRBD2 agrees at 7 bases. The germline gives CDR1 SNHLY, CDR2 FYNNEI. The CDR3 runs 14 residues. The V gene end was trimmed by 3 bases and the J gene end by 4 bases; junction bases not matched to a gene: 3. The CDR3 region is CASSDREGYNEQFF. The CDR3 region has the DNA TGTGCCAGCAGTGACAGGGAGGGTTACAATGAGCAGTTCTTC.

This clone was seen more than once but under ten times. The CDR3 region is CASSGGLAGVASQETQYF. CDR3 coding DNA: TGTGCCAGCAGCGGTGGACTAGCGGGGGTGGCCTCCCAAGAGACCCAGTACTTC. V gene TRBV9 combines with J gene TRBJ2-5, with 13 nucleotides matching TRBD2. This CDR3 region has 18 residues. Unmatched junction bases numbered 9, after V lost 3 bases and J lost 1 base. Germline CDR1 is SGDLS and CDR2 is YYNGEE.

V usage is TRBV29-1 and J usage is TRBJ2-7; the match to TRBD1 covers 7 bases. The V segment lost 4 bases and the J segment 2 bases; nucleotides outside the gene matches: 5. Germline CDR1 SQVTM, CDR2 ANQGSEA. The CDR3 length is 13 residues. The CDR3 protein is CSVAPDRAYEQYF. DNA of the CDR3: TGCAGCGTTGCCCCCGACAGGGCCTACGAGCAGTACTTC.